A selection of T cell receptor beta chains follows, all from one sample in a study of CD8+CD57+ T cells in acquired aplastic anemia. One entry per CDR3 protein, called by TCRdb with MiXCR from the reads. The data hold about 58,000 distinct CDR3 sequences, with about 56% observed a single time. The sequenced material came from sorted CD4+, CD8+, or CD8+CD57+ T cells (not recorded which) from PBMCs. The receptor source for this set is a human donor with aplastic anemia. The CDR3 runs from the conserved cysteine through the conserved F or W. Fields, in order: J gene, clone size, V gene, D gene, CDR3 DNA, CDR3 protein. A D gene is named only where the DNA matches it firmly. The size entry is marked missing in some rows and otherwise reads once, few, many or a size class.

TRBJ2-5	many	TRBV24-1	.	TGTGCCACCAGTGATCCGCAAGCCAGGGGCAGAGAGACCCAGTACTTC	CATSDPQARGRETQYF
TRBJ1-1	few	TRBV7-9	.	TGTGCCAGCAGCTTCGAAGGGGGTAGTGAAGCTTTCTTT	CASSFEGGSEAFF
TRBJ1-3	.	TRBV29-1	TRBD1	TGCAGCGTACAGGACAGGGCGGCTGGAAGCACCATATATTTC	CSVQDRAAGSTIYF
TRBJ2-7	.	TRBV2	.	TGTGCCAGCAGCATCAACGGAGGTCGCTACGAGCAGTACTTC	CASSINGGRYEQYF
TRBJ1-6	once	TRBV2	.	TGTGCCAGCAGTGAAACGAACAGGGTGGGACCCCTCCACTTT	CASSETNRVGPLHF
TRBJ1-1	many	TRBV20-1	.	TGCAGTGCCTATGCCACTGAAGCTTTCTTT	CSAYATEAFF
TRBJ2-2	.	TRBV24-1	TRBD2	TGTGCCACCAGTGGATCGGGACTAGCGGGCACCGGGGAGCTGTTTTTT	CATSGSGLAGTGELFF
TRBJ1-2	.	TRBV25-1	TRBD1	TGTGCCAGCAGTTACCTACAGGGGGAGAATGGCTACACCTTC	CASSYLQGENGYTF
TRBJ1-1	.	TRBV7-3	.	TGTGCCAGCAAGGACAACCCGAACACTGAAGCTTTCTTT	CASKDNPNTEAFF
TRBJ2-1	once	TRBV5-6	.	TGTGCCAGCAGCTTAGATACTGCTGATCCAACAGGGCAGTTCTTC	CASSLDTADPTGQFF
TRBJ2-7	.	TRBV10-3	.	TGTGCCATCAGTGAGTCACAGGACATCGTCTACGAGCAGTACTTC	CAISESQDIVYEQYF
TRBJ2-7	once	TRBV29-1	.	TGCAGCGTTACCGACACCCGACGAGGGGTGTACGAGCAGTACTTC	CSVTDTRRGVYEQYF
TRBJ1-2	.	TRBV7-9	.	TGTGCCAGCAGTTTGGACGGGATCTATGGCTACACCTTC	CASSLDGIYGYTF
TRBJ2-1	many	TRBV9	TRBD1	TGTGCCAGCAGCGGAGGGGACAGGGGTGAGCAGTTCTTC	CASSGGDRGEQFF
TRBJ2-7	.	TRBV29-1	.	TGCAGCGTTGTAGTCAGACAAGGGTACGAGCAGTACTTC	CSVVVRQGYEQYF
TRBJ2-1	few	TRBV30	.	TGTGCCTGGAGTGTACAGTGGAGTCAAACGAATGAGCAGTTCTTC	CAWSVQWSQTNEQFF
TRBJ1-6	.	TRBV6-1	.	TGTGCCAGCAGTGACCGGGAAAATTCACCCCTCCACTTT	CASSDRENSPLHF
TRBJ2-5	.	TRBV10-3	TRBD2	TGTGCCATCAGTGCGGGACTAGCGGGGCAAGAGACCCAGTACTTC	CAISAGLAGQETQYF
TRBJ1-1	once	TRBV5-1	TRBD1	TGCGCCAGCAGAGGGGCGACAGGGGGCCTCCCTAACACTGAAGCTTTCTTT	CASRGATGGLPNTEAFF
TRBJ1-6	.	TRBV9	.	TGTTCCAGCAGCGTAGAAGGCTGGAATTCACCCCTCTACTTT	CSSSVEGWNSPLYF
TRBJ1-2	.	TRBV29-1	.	TGCAGCGTGGCAAAAGGCGGTAACTATGGCTACACCTTC	CSVAKGGNYGYTF
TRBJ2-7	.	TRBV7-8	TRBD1	TGTGCCAGCAGCTCTGACAGGGTAGCCGAGCAGTACTTC	CASSSDRVAEQYF
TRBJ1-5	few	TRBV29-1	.	TGCAGCGTTAAAACAGGCTACAATCAGCCCCAGCATTTT	CSVKTGYNQPQHF
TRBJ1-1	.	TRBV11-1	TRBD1	TGTGCCAGCAGCCCCGACAGGGCGGGAGTTCGCACTGAAGCTTTCTTT	CASSPDRAGVRTEAFF
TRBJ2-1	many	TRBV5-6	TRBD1	TGTGCCAGCAGCTCAATGACAGGGATTCTTTACAATGAGCAGTTCTTC	CASSSMTGILYNEQFF